These T cell receptor beta chains were read from a single sample in a study of lymphopenia after photon versus proton radiotherapy. The method was immunoSEQ multiplex PCR; TCRdb's version includes in-frame clones alone and lacks a portion of them. The sample holds about 19,000 clones, just over 90% seen once. Sample: peripheral blood, taken from a patient treated with photon-based radiotherapy. The receptors here all came from a man aged 60 to 75 with pancreatic cancer. CDR3s include the opening cysteine and the closing phenylalanine or tryptophan. A D gene is named only where the DNA matches it firmly. The size field is filled for only some rows; it gives once, few, many or a size class.

abundance,d_gene,j_gene,v_gene,CDR3aa,CDR3nt
-,-,TRBJ1-1,TRBV11-2,CASSLDHVGQTEAFF,TGTGCCAGCAGCTTAGATCACGTGGGCCAGACTGAAGCTTTCTTT
-,TRBD1,TRBJ1-4,TRBV5-1,CASRPSLGTGREKLFF,TGCGCCAGCAGGCCTAGCTTGGGGACAGGACGTGAAAAACTGTTTTTT
-,TRBD1,TRBJ1-2,TRBV6-5,CASSQRDRVIRGYTF,TGTGCCAGCAGCCAGAGGGACAGGGTAATTCGAGGCTACACCTTC
-,-,TRBJ1-6,TRBV2,CASSFTDTNSPLHF,TGTGCCAGCAGCTTCACCGACACCAATTCACCCCTCCACTTT
once,-,TRBJ2-6,TRBV4-3,CASSQQGPGANVLTF,TGCGCCAGCAGCCAACAGGGGCCTGGGGCCAACGTCCTGACTTTC
-,TRBD1,TRBJ2-6,TRBV2,CATKGTGVIGANVLTF,TGTGCCACCAAGGGGACAGGGGTTATTGGGGCCAACGTCCTGACTTTC
-,-,TRBJ1-2,TRBV5-1,CASTTTSGTYGYTF,TGCGCCAGCACTACAACATCGGGGACCTATGGCTACACCTTC
-,-,TRBJ1-2,TRBV30,CAWSEHPQDYGYTF,TGTGCCTGGAGTGAGCATCCTCAGGACTATGGCTACACCTTC
-,TRBD1,TRBJ1-1,TRBV5-1,CASSLGTGESAEAFF,TGCGCCAGCAGCTTGGGGACAGGGGAGTCCGCTGAAGCTTTCTTT
-,TRBD2,TRBJ2-4,TRBV11-2,CASSLVLAGGPRYF,TGTGCCAGCAGCTTAGTCCTAGCGGGGGGGCCAAGGTACTTC
-,-,TRBJ1-1,TRBV6-5,CASRDRGRAEAFF,TGTGCCAGCAGAGACCGGGGGAGGGCTGAAGCTTTCTTT
-,-,TRBJ2-3,TRBV30,CAWRAGTDTQYF,TGTGCCTGGCGAGCAGGGACAGATACGCAGTATTTT
once,TRBD1,TRBJ2-7,TRBV7-2,CASSPQMGQDRKQYF,TGTGCCAGCAGCCCGCAGATGGGACAGGACCGGAAGCAGTACTTC
few,-,TRBJ1-1,TRBV7-9,CASSLSGNTEAFF,TGTGCCAGCAGCTTATCTGGGAATACTGAAGCTTTCTTT
-,-,TRBJ1-4,TRBV7-9,CASSLGQGFANEKLFF,TGTGCCAGCAGCTTAGGGCAGGGGTTCGCGAATGAAAAACTGTTTTTT
-,TRBD1,TRBJ1-4,TRBV30,CAWSARTGFNNEKLFF,TGTGCCTGGAGTGCGAGGACAGGGTTCAATAATGAAAAACTGTTTTTT
-,TRBD1,TRBJ2-1,TRBV7-9,CASSTRDRGYNEQFF,TGTGCCAGCAGCACCAGGGACAGGGGCTACAATGAGCAGTTCTTC
-,-,TRBJ1-5,TRBV7-2,CASSRDLGTNQPQHF,TGTGCCAGCAGCCGGGACCTGGGGACCAATCAGCCCCAGCATTTT
-,-,TRBJ2-1,TRBV4-1,CASSQGTNRGHEQFF,TGCGCCAGCAGCCAAGGGACTAACAGGGGACATGAGCAGTTCTTC
once,-,TRBJ2-7,TRBV4-3,CASSQDLGSSYEQYF,TGCGCCAGCAGCCAAGATTTAGGCAGCTCCTACGAGCAGTACTTC
-,TRBD2,TRBJ2-7,TRBV6-6,CASSKGLAGGYEQYF,TGTGCCAGCAGTAAGGGACTAGCGGGGGGGTACGAGCAGTACTTC
-,-,TRBJ1-5,TRBV12-5,CASGFEGNQPQHF,TGTGCTAGTGGTTTCGAGGGCAATCAGCCCCAGCATTTT
once,-,TRBJ2-7,TRBV7-2,CASSLRPRSRGREQYF,TGTGCCAGCAGCTTACGGCCCCGGAGCAGGGGGAGGGAGCAGTACTTC
-,-,TRBJ1-5,TRBV2,CASRPGRSNQPQHF,TGTGCCAGCAGGCCGGGACGGTCCAATCAGCCCCAGCATTTT
once,-,TRBJ1-5,TRBV29-1,CSVGAGEYQPQHF,TGCAGCGTTGGGGCAGGGGAATATCAGCCCCAGCATTTT
-,-,TRBJ1-2,TRBV5-1,CASSLAVQSYGYTF,TGCGCCAGCAGCTTGGCTGTACAGTCGTATGGCTACACCTTC
-,TRBD2,TRBJ2-7,TRBV7-8,CASSLGGRAYEQYF,TGTGCCAGCAGCTTGGGAGGGAGAGCCTACGAGCAGTACTTC
-,-,TRBJ2-5,TRBV7-3,CASSLSIQETQYF,TGTGCCAGCAGCTTATCTATTCAAGAGACCCAGTACTTC
-,TRBD2,TRBJ2-6,TRBV6-1,CANSGGFSGANVLTF,TGTGCCAACAGCGGGGGTTTCTCTGGGGCCAACGTCCTGACTTTC
once,-,TRBJ1-3,TRBV9,CASSLTVAVGNTIYF,TGTGCCAGCAGCTTGACGGTGGCTGTTGGAAACACCATATATTTT
-,TRBD2,TRBJ2-3,TRBV9,CASSVAPRGGGTDTQYF,TGTGCCAGCAGCGTAGCCCCCCGGGGCGGGGGGACAGATACGCAGTATTTT
-,TRBD2,TRBJ2-4,TRBV4-2,CASSQDHLAVRLAGGTSQGNIQYF,TGTGCCAGCAGCCAAGATCATCTAGCGGTTCGGCTAGCGGGGGGAACGAGCCAGGGAAACATTCAGTACTTC
-,-,TRBJ2-5,TRBV27,CASSWMPGVGETQYF,TGTGCCAGCAGTTGGATGCCAGGGGTAGGGGAGACCCAGTACTTC
-,-,TRBJ1-1,TRBV5-5,CASTIKAGRDTEAFF,TGTGCCAGCACCATAAAGGCAGGGCGGGACACTGAAGCTTTCTTT
-,TRBD1,TRBJ1-4,TRBV5-1,CASSLNGRGQTNEKLFF,TGCGCCAGCAGCTTGAATGGGAGGGGGCAGACTAATGAAAAACTGTTTTTT
-,-,TRBJ2-2,TRBV10-2,CATTGVAVTGELFF,TGCGCCACCACTGGGGTGGCGGTTACCGGGGAGCTGTTTTTT
-,TRBD1,TRBJ2-7,TRBV7-2,CASSRVQGASYEQYF,TGTGCCAGCAGCCGGGTGCAGGGGGCTTCCTACGAGCAGTACTTC
-,-,TRBJ2-7,TRBV21-1,CASRKTLVTHEQYF,TGTGCCAGCAGGAAGACTCTGGTTACCCACGAGCAGTACTTC
once,-,TRBJ1-1,TRBV19,CASTYRQKNTEAFF,TGTGCCAGTACCTATAGACAGAAGAACACTGAAGCTTTCTTT
-,-,TRBJ1-5,TRBV2,CASRGGGSNQPQHF,TGTGCCAGCAGGGGCGGGGGATCCAATCAGCCCCAGCATTTT
large,TRBD1,TRBJ1-2,TRBV7-2,CASSLADRDGYTF,TGTGCCAGCAGCCTAGCGGACAGGGATGGCTACACCTTC
-,-,TRBJ2-1,TRBV2,CASSDETSSYNEQFF,TGTGCCAGCAGTGATGAAACTAGCTCCTACAATGAGCAGTTCTTC
-,TRBD1,TRBJ1-2,TRBV5-1,CASSFTGQGIYGYTF,TGCGCCAGCAGCTTTACGGGACAGGGAATCTATGGCTACACCTTC
once,-,TRBJ2-3,TRBV7-6,CASSLDRIRQYF,TGTGCCAGCAGCCTGGATCGGATAAGGCAGTATTTT
-,-,TRBJ2-3,TRBV9,CASSATGLRDTQYF,TGTGCCAGCAGTGCTACGGGGTTGAGAGATACGCAGTATTTT
-,-,TRBJ1-2,TRBV4-2,CASSQEEGVGYGYTF,TGTGCCAGCAGCCAAGAAGAGGGGGTCGGCTATGGCTACACCTTC
-,-,TRBJ1-4,TRBV5-6,CASSRGRRNEKLFF,TGTGCCAGCAGCCGCGGACGGCGGAATGAAAAACTGTTTTTT
-,TRBD1,TRBJ1-2,TRBV30,CAWLGQAYGYTF,TGTGCCTGGCTGGGACAGGCCTATGGCTACACCTTC
-,-,TRBJ1-4,TRBV5-1,CASREIGEKLFF,TGCGCCAGCAGGGAGATTGGGGAAAAACTGTTTTTT
-,-,TRBJ2-3,TRBV5-1,CASSLGDGTDTQYF,TGCGCCAGCAGCTTAGGGGACGGCACAGATACGCAGTATTTT
-,-,TRBJ2-7,TRBV6-5,CASSYDRYEQYF,TGTGCCAGCAGTTACGACCGCTACGAGCAGTACTTC
-,TRBD2,TRBJ2-1,TRBV7-2,CASSLQRGSYNEQFF,TGTGCCAGCAGCTTACAGCGGGGGAGCTACAATGAGCAGTTCTTC
-,TRBD2,TRBJ2-3,TRBV6-4,CASRETSGGPDTQYF,TGTGCCAGCAGAGAGACTAGCGGGGGGCCAGATACGCAGTATTTT
-,-,TRBJ1-6,TRBV6-5,CASTPGGGGFSPLHF,TGTGCCAGCACCCCCGGCGGGGGCGGATTTTCACCCCTCCACTTT
-,-,TRBJ2-7,TRBV6-1,CASSREPYEQYF,TGTGCCAGCAGCCGGGAGCCCTACGAGCAGTACTTC